This T cell receptor beta chain came from a study of blood T cell repertoires in COVID-19. Study-wide context: COVID-19 samples from acute and convalescent phases originated in the United States, Italy and Spain. T cells, B-cell-depleted T cells, or PBMCs supplied cDNA or gDNA.

Under the authors' procedure: Amplifying reference gene primers gave estimates of nucleated cell counts. Here immunoSEQ multiplex PCR was the method, and the copy in TCRdb shows in-frame clones only, minus some. V, J and clone size are taken as reported in that table, and D and trimming were inferred from the DNA itself. The sample yields 250,000 or so clones, 88% seen once. This CDR3 is 16 amino acids long. Germline CDR1 MNHEY, CDR2 SMNVEV (reference sequence). The J segment lost 2 bases and the V segment lost 6 bases, leaving 12 bases of the junction unmatched. The material sequenced was peripheral blood. The receptor's source is an elderly man with acute or convalescent COVID-19. V usage is TRBV27 and J usage is TRBJ2-7; 8 bases fit TRBD2. CDR3 region: CASSSISGDTTYEQYF. The CDR3 DNA follows: TGTGCCAGCAGCTCAATTAGCGGGGATACCACCTACGAGCAGTACTTC.